One sample yielded the 27 T cell receptor beta chains listed below, sequenced in a study of CD8 T cells in ankylosing spondylitis. TCRdb fed the 5' RACE reads into MiXCR, producing one record per CDR3 protein. The sample consists of some 290,000 distinct CDR3 sequences, over 15% of them appearing once. Sequencing was carried out using blood, either unsorted or a sorted T cell fraction (not recorded which). These receptors were obtained from a male donor with ankylosing spondylitis or in good health (not recorded which).

The chain has TRBV5-1 and TRBJ2-1, with 9 bases fitting TRBD2. The V gene end was trimmed by 1 base and the J gene end by 8 bases; junction bases not matched to a gene: 7. CDR1 SGHRS and CDR2 YFSETQ come from the germline V gene. The CDR3 runs to 15 residues. Written as DNA, the CDR3 is TGCGCCAGCAGCTTGAATAGCGGGAGAAATCATGAGCAGTTCTTC. Translation gives CASSLNSGRNHEQFF.

The rearrangement joins TRBV5-1 to TRBJ2-2, with D perhaps matching TRBD1 (5 bases). CDR1 and CDR2 (germline): SGHRS, YFSETQ. CDR3 length equals 18 residues. Deletions cut 4 bases from V and 0 bases from J, with 19 bases between. The CDR3 is CASSRGILAVSNTGELFF. CDR3 bases: TGCGCCAGCAGCAGGGGCATTTTGGCGGTGTCGAACACCGGGGAGCTGTTTTTT.

This clonotype was counted between two and nine times. The chain joins TRBV5-1 to TRBJ2-1; 12 nucleotides line up with TRBD1. The CDR3 length is 15 residues. V lost 6 bases, J lost 6 bases, and 7 bases stayed unmatched. Germline V gene sequence: CDR1 SGHRS, CDR2 YFSETQ. The CDR3 region is CASNPGQGALNEQFF. DNA of the CDR3: TGCGCCAGCAATCCGGGACAGGGGGCCCTCAATGAGCAGTTCTTC.

This clonotype was seen repeatedly, ten times or more. As DNA, the CDR3 is TGCGCCAGCAGCTTGGATGGGGGCCCGGGGAATGAGCAGTTCTTC. It encodes CASSLDGGPGNEQFF. This rearrangement joins TRBV5-1 to TRBJ2-1; a possible D gene is TRBD1 (6 bases). This CDR3 region has 15 residues. The germline V gene has CDR1 SGHRS and CDR2 YFSETQ. Trimming took off 0 bases at V and 7 bases at J, with 14 bases between the two ends.

This clonotype was observed a handful of times. This rearrangement joins TRBV5-1 to TRBJ2-2; 8 bases agree with TRBD1. The germline V gene encodes CDR1 SGHRS and CDR2 YFSETQ. CDR3 size: 15 residues. V gave up 4 bases and J gave up 6 bases; unmatched junction bases: 8. The CDR3 bases are TGCGCCAGCAGCGCGGTGACAGGGGATCCCGGGGAGCTGTTTTTT. Residues: CASSAVTGDPGELFF.

This clonotype came up a few times. The chain uses TRBV7-9 and TRBJ1-4; 7 bases line up with TRBD1. The CDR3 runs 15 residues. Trimming cost V 8 bases and J 5 bases; bases outside gene matches: 11. Germline loops: CDR1 SEHNR, CDR2 FQNEAQ (reference sequence). This chain's CDR3 is CASRGWDRTNEKLFF. The CDR3 DNA reads as TGTGCCAGCCGGGGGTGGGACAGAACAAATGAAAAACTGTTTTTT.

This clonotype was seen only a few times. The chain has TRBV5-1 and TRBJ2-2; possibly TRBD1 or TRBD2 for D (5 bases each). The V end was cut by 3 bases, the J end by 0 bases, with 9 bases between. Germline assignment: CDR1 SGHRS and CDR2 YFSETQ. CDR3 length equals 15 residues. The chain's CDR3 is CASSSWDPNTGELFF. The CDR3 DNA is TGCGCCAGCAGCTCCTGGGACCCGAACACCGGGGAGCTGTTTTTT.

CDR3 sequence: CASSLPTSTGGYTF. The CDR3 nucleotides read TGTGCCAGCAGTTTACCCACGTCGACAGGGGGCTACACCTTC. The chain employs TRBV28 and TRBJ1-2, with TRBD1 identical over 7 bases. With 2 bases clipped from V and 8 bases from J, the junction kept 8 bases outside the gene matches. CDR1 MDHEN and CDR2 SYDVKM come from the germline V gene. The CDR3 length is 14 residues.

V and J are TRBV9 and TRBJ2-3; 12 bases line up with TRBD1. The V segment lost 2 bases and the J segment 6 bases; nucleotides outside the gene matches: 4. The CDR3 is 15 residues long. Germline lookup yields CDR1 SGDLS and CDR2 YYNGEE. The CDR3 loop reads CASSVWGQGADTQYF. Here the CDR3 DNA reads TGTGCCAGCAGCGTCTGGGGACAGGGGGCTGATACGCAGTATTTT.

This sequence joins TRBV27 and TRBJ1-1, with 8 nucleotides matching TRBD1. The CDR3 totals 15 residues. V was pared by 4 bases and J by 4 bases, with 8 bases of the junction left unmatched. Germline CDR1 and CDR2: MNHEY and SMNVEV (reference sequence). CDR3 DNA: TGTGCCAGCAGTTATTCGGGACAGGTAGTCACTGAAGCTTTCTTT. It specifies CASSYSGQVVTEAFF.

This clonotype was recorded at least ten times. The gene calls are TRBV7-6 and TRBJ2-1; the match to TRBD2 covers 10 bases. The CDR3 has 16 amino acids. V gave up 4 bases and J gave up 6 bases; unmatched junction bases: 9. Per germline, CDR1 SGHVS and CDR2 FNYEAQ. CDR3 residues: CASSSDSGRPSNEQFF. Here the CDR3 DNA reads TGTGCCAGCAGCTCCGATAGCGGGAGGCCTTCCAATGAGCAGTTCTTC.

This clonotype was recorded at least ten times. This sequence joins TRBV24-1 and TRBJ2-1; TRBD1 is a possible D gene (5 bases). This CDR3 has 15 amino acids. The V gene's germline CDR1 is KGHDR and CDR2 SFDVKD. V was shortened by 6 bases and J by 3 bases, with 14 bases between the two germline ends. DNA of the CDR3: TGTGCCACCAGTTCACCCAGGGTCAGCTACAATGAGCAGTTCTTC. It encodes CATSSPRVSYNEQFF.

This clonotype has a count of ten or more. The DNA of the CDR3 is TGCGCCAGCAGCTTGAGTGGAGATATGAACACTGAAGCTTTCTTT. It translates to CASSLSGDMNTEAFF. J is TRBJ1-1 and V is TRBV5-1; no reliable D call. The germline V and J ends were trimmed by 1 base and 0 bases, with 10 bases remaining between them. CDR3 size: 15 residues. Per germline, CDR1 SGHRS and CDR2 YFSETQ.

V is TRBV6-1 and J is TRBJ1-1, with a weak D call TRBD1 (6 bases). In germline, CDR1 is MNHNS, CDR2 SASEGT. Trimming left V 7 bases short and J 11 bases short, with 17 bases between. The CDR3 extends over 12 amino acids. CDR3 in amino acids: CASTRNREEAFF. In DNA form, the CDR3 reads TGTGCCAGCACCCGAAACAGGGAGGAGGCTTTCTTT.

The V and J genes are TRBV14 and TRBJ2-2, with D tentatively TRBD1 (6 bases). The CDR3 length is 18 residues. CDR1 is SGHDN, CDR2 FVKESK, per germline. V lost 3 bases and J 7 bases, leaving 24 bases between the germline ends. The CDR3 reads CASSHLVLRTVEGGELFF. In nucleotides, the CDR3 is TGTGCCAGCAGCCATCTGGTCTTAAGGACAGTCGAGGGCGGGGAGCTGTTTTTT.

The V and J genes are TRBV6-1 and TRBJ2-5, with 7 bases that match TRBD2. Trimming at V came to 5 bases and at J to 3 bases, leaving 9 bases not matched to a gene. Per germline, CDR1 MNHNS and CDR2 SASEGT. The CDR3 has 15 amino acids. CDR3 coding DNA: TGTGCCAGCAGTCCCCTTACTAGCGCAGAAGAGACCCAGTACTTC. This translates into CASSPLTSAEETQYF.

The chain is built from TRBV7-9 and TRBJ2-4, with unresolved D. CDR3 size: 12 residues. V dropped 8 bases and J dropped 2 bases, with 7 bases sitting between them. Germline V lookup: CDR1 SEHNR, CDR2 FQNEAQ (reference sequence). The CDR3 sequence is CASRNTKNIQYF. DNA for the CDR3: TGTGCCAGCCGGAACACCAAAAACATTCAGTACTTC.

This rearrangement joins TRBV7-8 to TRBJ2-2; D is undetermined. Germline V gives CDR1 SGHVS, CDR2 FQNEAQ. Trimming removed 7 bases at V and 4 bases at J, with 16 bases between. This CDR3 comprises 15 residues. In DNA form, the CDR3 reads TGTGCCAGCATCGGACGCGGTTCGATCACCGGGGAGCTGTTTTTT. This gives the protein CASIGRGSITGELFF.

In its sample, this clonotype was seen a few times. The genes are TRBV12-3 or TRBV12-4 and TRBJ1-2, with 8 nucleotides matching TRBD1. V gave up 8 bases and J gave up 8 bases; unmatched junction bases: 13. This CDR3 is 14 amino acids long. The CDR3 DNA reads TGTGCCAGCCACAGGGGGGACGGACTATGGGGCTACACCTTC. Protein: CASHRGDGLWGYTF.

The chain recombines TRBV5-1 with TRBJ2-6; D ambiguous. Germline V lookup: CDR1 SGHRS, CDR2 YFSETQ. The CDR3 runs to 13 residues. The germline V and J ends were trimmed by 0 bases and 9 bases, with 7 bases remaining between them. The CDR3 DNA sequence: TGCGCCAGCAGCTTGGACGGTTACAACGTCCTGACTTTC. Translated, it gives CASSLDGYNVLTF.

The rearrangement uses TRBV5-1 and TRBJ2-4; D may be TRBD1 (6 bases). V was cut by 2 bases and J by 4 bases, with 22 bases left in between. In germline, CDR1 is SGHRS, CDR2 YFSETQ. This CDR3 is built from 18 residues. The CDR3 reads CASSLLGSDAGQKNIQYF. CDR3 DNA sequence: TGCGCCAGCAGCTTACTTGGCTCGGATGCAGGACAGAAAAACATTCAGTACTTC.

This sequence joins TRBV5-4 and TRBJ1-2, with a weak D call TRBD1 (5 bases). Between the trimmed V and J ends, which lost 5 bases and 4 bases, there was a span of 12 bases. This CDR3 has 13 amino acids. Germline CDR1 reads SGHNT; CDR2 reads YYREEE (reference sequence). The CDR3, as DNA: TGTGCCAGCAGTCCGGACAAAACCTATGGCTACACCTTC. Translating it yields CASSPDKTYGYTF.

This clonotype occurred many times. The chain is built from TRBV6-5 and TRBJ1-1, with a possible D match to TRBD1 (6 bases). Trimming took off 5 bases at V and 11 bases at J, with 15 bases between the two ends. The CDR3 is 12 residues long. Germline-derived CDR1 and CDR2 are MNHEY and SVGAGI. The DNA for the CDR3 is TGTGCCAGCAGTCCGCTACAGGGCGGGGCTTTCTTT. Residues: CASSPLQGGAFF.

This clonotype was counted at least ten times. V is TRBV29-1 and J is TRBJ2-7; 7 nucleotides align to TRBD1. Germline V gives CDR1 SQVTM, CDR2 ANQGSEA. Trimming at V came to 0 bases and at J to 1 base, leaving 9 bases not matched to a gene. This CDR3 region has 16 residues. CDR3 sequence reads: CSVEDRGTDQSYEQYV. CDR3 coding DNA: TGCAGCGTTGAAGATCGTGGGACAGACCAATCCTACGAGCAGTACGTC.

This clonotype was picked up a small number of times. The chain couples TRBV27 to TRBJ1-5; unclear D gene. Germline-derived CDR1 and CDR2 are MNHEY and SMNVEV (reference sequence). This CDR3 region has 15 residues. V was trimmed by 8 bases and J by 0 bases, leaving 14 bases between them. The CDR3 region has the DNA TGTGCCAGCGCAAGGGCATCTTATAGCAATCAGCCCCAGCATTTT. Translating gives CASARASYSNQPQHF.

Many counts were recorded for this clonotype. J is TRBJ1-5 and V is TRBV12-3 or TRBV12-4; TRBD1 might be the D (6 bases). V gave up 6 bases and J gave up 4 bases, with 10 bases separating them. The CDR3 is 13 residues long. CDR3 protein: CASSPDRNQPQHF. CDR3 DNA sequence: TGTGCCAGCAGCCCCGACAGGAATCAGCCCCAGCATTTT.

In this sample, this clonotype turned up once. The chain combines TRBV6-2 or TRBV6-3 with TRBJ2-7, with no clear D. The CDR3 has 12 amino acids. Germline V gene sequence: CDR1 MNHEY, CDR2 SVGEGT. V dropped 5 bases and J dropped 6 bases, with 11 bases sitting between them. The CDR3 DNA is TGTGCCAGCAGTCGAACCCTTTTCGAGCAGTACGTC. Protein product: CASSRTLFEQYV.